This TCR beta chain originates from a study of blood T cell repertoires in COVID-19. Study-wide context: Acute-phase and convalescent COVID-19 samples originated in the United States, Italy and Spain. T cells, B-cell-depleted T cells, or PBMCs provided the cDNA or gDNA that served as material.

The repertoire was sequenced with immunoSEQ multiplex PCR; TCRdb's copy has only in-frame clones and lacks some. The data hold 200,000 to 250,000 clones, with about 90% observed a single time. The study drew participants aged about 18 to 95 years from some 23 US areas. Participants had their cohort set by participant-reported clinical history. This CDR3 is built from 15 residues. Germline CDR1 MDHEN, CDR2 SYDVKM. V lost 7 bases and J lost 6; bases outside the gene matches: 11. This chain connects TRBV28 to TRBJ1-5, with TRBD1 identical over 8 bases. The sequenced material came from PBMCs or T cells enriched from blood (not recorded which). This receptor was taken from a woman between 45 and 60 years old with acute COVID-19. CDR3 amino acids: CASTTDRGPGQPQHF. DNA for the CDR3: TGTGCCAGCACCACAGACAGGGGCCCGGGTCAGCCCCAGCATTTT.